Given below is one T cell receptor beta chain in context. TCRdb's table, derived via immunoSEQ multiplex PCR, lists solely in-frame clones and lacks some. The sample carries under 40,000 clones, 80% to 95% recorded once. The entry originates in a study of multiple sclerosis patients with progressive multifocal leukoencephalopathy. The time point here: before natalizumab initiation. V lost 6 bases to trimming and J lost 0 bases, with 14 bases between them. The germline gives CDR1 LGHNT, CDR2 FRNRAP. CDR3 size: 15 residues. Sequencing used PBMCs. This receptor was taken from a young man with multiple sclerosis. This chain connects TRBV12-5 to TRBJ1-2, with a tentative D call TRBD1 (6 bases). The CDR3 coding sequence is TGTGCTAGTGGGAAACAGGGCTTAGCTAACTATGGCTACACCTTC. Protein product: CASGKQGLANYGYTF.